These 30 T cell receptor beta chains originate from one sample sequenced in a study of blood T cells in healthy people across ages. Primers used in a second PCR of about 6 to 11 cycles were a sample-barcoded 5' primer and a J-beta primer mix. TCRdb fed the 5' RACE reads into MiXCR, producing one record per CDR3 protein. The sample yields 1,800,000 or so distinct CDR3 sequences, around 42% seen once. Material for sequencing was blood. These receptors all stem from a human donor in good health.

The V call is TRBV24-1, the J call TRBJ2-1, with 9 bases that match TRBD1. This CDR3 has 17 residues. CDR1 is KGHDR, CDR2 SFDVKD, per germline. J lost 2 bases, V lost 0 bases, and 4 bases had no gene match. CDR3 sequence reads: CATSDLGTGLTYNEQFF. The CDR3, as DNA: TGTGCCACCAGTGATTTGGGGACAGGGCTTACCTACAATGAGCAGTTCTTC.

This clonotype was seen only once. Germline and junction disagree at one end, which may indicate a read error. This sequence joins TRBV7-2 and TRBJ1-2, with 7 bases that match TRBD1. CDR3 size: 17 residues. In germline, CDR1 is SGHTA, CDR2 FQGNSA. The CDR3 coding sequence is TGTGCCAGTAGCTTAGGAGGGGGCCTCATCTTTGGCTATGGCTACACCTTC. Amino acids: CASSLGGGLIFGYGYTF.

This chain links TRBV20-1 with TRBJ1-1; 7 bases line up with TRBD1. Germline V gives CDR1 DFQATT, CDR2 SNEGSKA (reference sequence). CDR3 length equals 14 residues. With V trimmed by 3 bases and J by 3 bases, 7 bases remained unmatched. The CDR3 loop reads CSASVPRGDTEAFF. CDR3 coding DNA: TGCAGTGCTAGCGTCCCCAGGGGGGACACTGAAGCTTTCTTT.

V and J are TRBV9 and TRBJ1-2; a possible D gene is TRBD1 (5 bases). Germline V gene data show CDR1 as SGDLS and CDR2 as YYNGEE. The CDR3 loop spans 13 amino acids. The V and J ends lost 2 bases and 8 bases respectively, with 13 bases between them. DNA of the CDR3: TGTGCCAGCAGCGTGGTGGGAGGGGTCGGCTACACCTTC. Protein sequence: CASSVVGGVGYTF.

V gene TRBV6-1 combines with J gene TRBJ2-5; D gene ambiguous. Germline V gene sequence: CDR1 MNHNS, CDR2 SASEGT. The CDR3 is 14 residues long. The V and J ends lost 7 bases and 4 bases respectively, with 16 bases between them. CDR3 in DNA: TGTGCCAGCAATTTAGTAATCATCGGAGAGACCCAGTACTTC. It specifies CASNLVIIGETQYF.

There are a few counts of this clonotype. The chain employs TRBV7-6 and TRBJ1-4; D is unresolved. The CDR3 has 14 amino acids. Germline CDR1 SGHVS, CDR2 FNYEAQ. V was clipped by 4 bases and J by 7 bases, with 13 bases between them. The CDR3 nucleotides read TGTGCCAGCAGCTCCACCGTCACGAGTGAAAAACTGTTTTTT. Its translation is CASSSTVTSEKLFF. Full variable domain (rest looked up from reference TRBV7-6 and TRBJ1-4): GAGVSQSPRYKVTKRGQDVALRCDPISGHVSLYWYRQALGQGPEFLTYFNYEAQQDKSGLPNDRFSAERPEGSISTLTIQRTEQRDSAMYRCASSSTVTSEKLFFGSGTQLSVL.

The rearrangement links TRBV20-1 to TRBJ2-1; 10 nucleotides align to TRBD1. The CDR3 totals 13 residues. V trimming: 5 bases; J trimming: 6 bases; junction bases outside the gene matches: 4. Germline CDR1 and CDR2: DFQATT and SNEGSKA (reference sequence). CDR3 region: CSAPGTGVNEQFF. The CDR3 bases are TGCAGTGCTCCCGGGACAGGGGTCAATGAGCAGTTCTTC.

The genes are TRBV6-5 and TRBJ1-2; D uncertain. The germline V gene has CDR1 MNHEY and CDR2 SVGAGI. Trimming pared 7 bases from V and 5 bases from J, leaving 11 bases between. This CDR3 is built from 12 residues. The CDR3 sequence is CASTNGLYGYTF. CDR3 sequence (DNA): TGTGCCAGCACCAATGGTCTGTATGGCTACACCTTC.

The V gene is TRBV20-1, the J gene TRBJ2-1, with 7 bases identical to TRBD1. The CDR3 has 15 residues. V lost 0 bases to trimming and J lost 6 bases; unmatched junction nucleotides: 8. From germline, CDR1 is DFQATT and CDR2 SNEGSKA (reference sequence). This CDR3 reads CSARDPQTGSNEQFF. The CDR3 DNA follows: TGCAGTGCTAGAGACCCCCAGACAGGGAGCAATGAGCAGTTCTTC.

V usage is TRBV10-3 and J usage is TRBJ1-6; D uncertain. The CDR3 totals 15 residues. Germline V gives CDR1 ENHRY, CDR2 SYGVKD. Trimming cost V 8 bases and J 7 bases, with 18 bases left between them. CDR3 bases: TGTGCCATCGGGAGCCAATTGGACTCAAATTCACCCCTCCACTTT. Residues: CAIGSQLDSNSPLHF.

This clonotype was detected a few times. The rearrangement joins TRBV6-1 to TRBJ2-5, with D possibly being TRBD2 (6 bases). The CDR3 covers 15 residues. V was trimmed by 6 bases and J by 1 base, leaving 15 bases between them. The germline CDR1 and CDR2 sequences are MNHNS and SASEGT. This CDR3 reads CASRDAGRLQETQYF. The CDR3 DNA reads TGTGCCAGCAGGGACGCGGGACGGCTCCAAGAGACCCAGTACTTC.

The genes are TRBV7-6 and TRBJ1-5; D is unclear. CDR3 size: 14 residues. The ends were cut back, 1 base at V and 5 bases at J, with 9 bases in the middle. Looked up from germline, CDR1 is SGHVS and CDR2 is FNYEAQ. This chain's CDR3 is CASSLVIGDQPQHF. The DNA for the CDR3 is TGTGCCAGCAGCTTAGTGATTGGCGATCAGCCCCAGCATTTT.

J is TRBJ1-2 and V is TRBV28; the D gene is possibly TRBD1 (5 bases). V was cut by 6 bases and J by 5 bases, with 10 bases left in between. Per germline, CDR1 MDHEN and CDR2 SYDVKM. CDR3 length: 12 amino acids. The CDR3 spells CASRGDQYGYTF. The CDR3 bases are TGTGCCAGCAGGGGGGACCAATATGGCTACACCTTC.

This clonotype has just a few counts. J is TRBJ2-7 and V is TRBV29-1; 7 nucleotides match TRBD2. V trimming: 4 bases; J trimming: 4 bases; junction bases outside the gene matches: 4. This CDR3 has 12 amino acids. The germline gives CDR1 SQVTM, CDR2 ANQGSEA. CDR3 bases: TGCAGCGTTGGGTCTAGCGGTTACGAGCAGTACTTC. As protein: CSVGSSGYEQYF.

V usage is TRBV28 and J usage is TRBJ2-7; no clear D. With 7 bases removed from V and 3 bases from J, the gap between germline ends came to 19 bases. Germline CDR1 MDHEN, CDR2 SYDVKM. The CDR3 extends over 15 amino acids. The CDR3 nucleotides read TGTGCCAGCACCTACAAAGCTAGAAAAGGCTACGAGCAGTACTTC. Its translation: CASTYKARKGYEQYF. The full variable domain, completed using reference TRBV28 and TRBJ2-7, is DVKVTQSSRYLVKRTGEKVFLECVQDMDHENMFWYRQDPGLGLRLIYFSYDVKMKEKGDIPEGYSVSREKKERFSLILESASTNQTSMYLCASTYKARKGYEQYFGPGTRLTVT.

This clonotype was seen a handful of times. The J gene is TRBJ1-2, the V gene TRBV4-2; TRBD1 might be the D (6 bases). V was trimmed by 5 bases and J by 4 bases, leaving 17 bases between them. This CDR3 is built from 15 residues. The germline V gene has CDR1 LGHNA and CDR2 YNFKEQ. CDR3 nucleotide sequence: TGTGCCAGCAGCTCCCCGGACAGACAAGCCTATGGCTACACCTTC. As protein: CASSSPDRQAYGYTF.

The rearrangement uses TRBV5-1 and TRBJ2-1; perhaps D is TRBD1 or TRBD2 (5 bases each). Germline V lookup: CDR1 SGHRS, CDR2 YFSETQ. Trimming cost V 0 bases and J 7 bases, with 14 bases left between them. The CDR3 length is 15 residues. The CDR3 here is CASSLGRGGINEQFF. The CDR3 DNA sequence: TGCGCCAGCAGCTTGGGTCGTGGGGGTATAAATGAGCAGTTCTTC. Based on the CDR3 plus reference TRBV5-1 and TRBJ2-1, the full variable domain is KAGVTQTPRYLIKTRGQQVTLSCSPISGHRSVSWYQQTPGQGLQFLFEYFSETQRNKGNFPGRFSGRQFSNSRSEMNVSTLELGDSALYLCASSLGRGGINEQFFGPGTRLTVL.

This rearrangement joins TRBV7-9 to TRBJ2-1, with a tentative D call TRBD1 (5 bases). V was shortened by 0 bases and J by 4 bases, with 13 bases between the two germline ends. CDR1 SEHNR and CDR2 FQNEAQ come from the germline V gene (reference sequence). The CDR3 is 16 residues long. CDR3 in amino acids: CASSLAGQEPYNEQFF. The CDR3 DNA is TGTGCCAGCAGCTTAGCGGGGCAGGAGCCGTACAATGAGCAGTTCTTC.

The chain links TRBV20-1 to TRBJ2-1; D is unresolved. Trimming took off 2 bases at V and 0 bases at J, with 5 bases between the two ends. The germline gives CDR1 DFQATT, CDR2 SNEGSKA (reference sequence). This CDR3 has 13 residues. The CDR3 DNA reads TGCAGTGCTAGACCGAACTCCTACAATGAGCAGTTCTTC. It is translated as CSARPNSYNEQFF.

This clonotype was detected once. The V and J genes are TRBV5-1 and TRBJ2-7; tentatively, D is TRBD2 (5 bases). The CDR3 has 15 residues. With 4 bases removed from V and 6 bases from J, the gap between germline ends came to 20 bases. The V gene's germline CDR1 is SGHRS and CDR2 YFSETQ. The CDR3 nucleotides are TGCGCCAGCAGCCTGGGAAGCGTTGGTCGGGGCGAGCAGTACTTC. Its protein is CASSLGSVGRGEQYF.

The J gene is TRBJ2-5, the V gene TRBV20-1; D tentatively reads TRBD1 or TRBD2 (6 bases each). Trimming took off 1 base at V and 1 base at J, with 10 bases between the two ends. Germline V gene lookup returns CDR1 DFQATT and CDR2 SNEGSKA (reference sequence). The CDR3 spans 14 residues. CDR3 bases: TGCAGTGCTAGAGCGGGGGCGTTCCAAGAGACCCAGTACTTC. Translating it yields CSARAGAFQETQYF.

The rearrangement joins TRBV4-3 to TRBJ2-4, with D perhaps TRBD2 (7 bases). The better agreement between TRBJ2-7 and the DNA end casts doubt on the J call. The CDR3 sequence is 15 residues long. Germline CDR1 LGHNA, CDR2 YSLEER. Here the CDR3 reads CASSQMMGGPYEQYF. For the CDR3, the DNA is TGCGCCAGCAGCCAAATGATGGGGGGGCCTTACGAGCAGTACTTC.

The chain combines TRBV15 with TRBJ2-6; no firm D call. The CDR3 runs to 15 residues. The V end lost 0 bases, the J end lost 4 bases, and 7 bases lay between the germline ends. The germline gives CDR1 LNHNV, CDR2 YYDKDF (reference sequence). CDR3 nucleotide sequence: TGTGCCACCAGCAGAGATAAATCCGGGGCCAACGTCCTGACTTTC. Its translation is CATSRDKSGANVLTF.

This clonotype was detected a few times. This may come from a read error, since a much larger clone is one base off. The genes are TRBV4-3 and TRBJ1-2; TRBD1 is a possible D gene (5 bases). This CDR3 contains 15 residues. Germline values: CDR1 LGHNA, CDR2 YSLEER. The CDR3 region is CASSQASGGYYGCTF. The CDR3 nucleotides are TGCGCCAGCAGCCAGGCCTCTGGGGGATACTATGGCTGCACCTTC.

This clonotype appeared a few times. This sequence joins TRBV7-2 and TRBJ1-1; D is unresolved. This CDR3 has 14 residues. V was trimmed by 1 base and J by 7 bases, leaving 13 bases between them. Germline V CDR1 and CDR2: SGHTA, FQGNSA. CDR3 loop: CASSLGNSHIEAFF. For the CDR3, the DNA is TGTGCCAGCAGCTTAGGAAACAGCCATATTGAAGCTTTCTTT.

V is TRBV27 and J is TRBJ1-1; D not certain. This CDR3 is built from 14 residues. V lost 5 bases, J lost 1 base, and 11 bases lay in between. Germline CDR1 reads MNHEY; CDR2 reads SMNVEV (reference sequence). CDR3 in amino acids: CASSPLEGNTEAFF. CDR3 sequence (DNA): TGTGCCAGCAGTCCCCTGGAGGGGAACACTGAAGCTTTCTTT.

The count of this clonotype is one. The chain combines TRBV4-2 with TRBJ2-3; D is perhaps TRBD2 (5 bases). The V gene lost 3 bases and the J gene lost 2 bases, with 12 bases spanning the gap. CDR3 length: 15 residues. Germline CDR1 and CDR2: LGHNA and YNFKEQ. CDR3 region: CASSQRAEDTDTQYF. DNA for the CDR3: TGTGCCAGCAGCCAGAGAGCGGAGGACACAGATACGCAGTATTTT.

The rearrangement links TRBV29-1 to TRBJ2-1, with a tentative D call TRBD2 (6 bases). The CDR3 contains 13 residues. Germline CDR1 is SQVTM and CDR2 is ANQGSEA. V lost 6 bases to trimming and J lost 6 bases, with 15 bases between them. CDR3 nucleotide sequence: TGCAGCGTGGAGGGTGTTGTTACCAATGAGCAGTTCTTC. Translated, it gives CSVEGVVTNEQFF.

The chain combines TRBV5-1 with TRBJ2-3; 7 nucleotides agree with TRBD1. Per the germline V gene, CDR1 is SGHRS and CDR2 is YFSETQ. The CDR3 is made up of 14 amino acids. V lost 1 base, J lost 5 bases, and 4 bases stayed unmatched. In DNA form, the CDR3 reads TGCGCCAGCAGCTTGAGTACAGGGGTAGATACGCAGTATTTT. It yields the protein CASSLSTGVDTQYF. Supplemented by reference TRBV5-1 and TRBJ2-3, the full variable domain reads KAGVTQTPRYLIKTRGQQVTLSCSPISGHRSVSWYQQTPGQGLQFLFEYFSETQRNKGNFPGRFSGRQFSNSRSEMNVSTLELGDSALYLCASSLSTGVDTQYFGPGTRLTVL.

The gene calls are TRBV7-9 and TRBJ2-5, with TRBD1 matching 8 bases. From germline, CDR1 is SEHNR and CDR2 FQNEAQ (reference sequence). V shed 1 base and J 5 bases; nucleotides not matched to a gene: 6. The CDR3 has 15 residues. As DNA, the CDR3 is TGTGCCAGCAGCTTAGGGGACAGGCGTGTGGAGACCCAGTACTTC. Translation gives CASSLGDRRVETQYF.